This TCR beta chain is drawn from a study of beta chain features in type 1 diabetes. Broader study findings: The study found moderately but significantly shorter TCRB CDR3s in all four CD4+ subsets of Type 1 diabetes patients. Fewer junction insertions and more nucleotide deletions appeared in type 1 diabetes patients.

Notes on this clone: Antigen: not known.

Sorting produced populations that all topped 95% purity. V lost 2 bases to trimming and J lost 3 bases; unmatched junction nucleotides: 7. The CDR3 loop spans 15 amino acids. Germline V CDR1 and CDR2: MNHEY, SVGAGI. Every bit of the isolated RNA underwent reverse transcription, so sequencing read expressed TCRB transcripts. TCRdb's table, derived via immunoSEQ multiplex PCR, lists solely in-frame clones and lacks some. The repertoire consists of approximately 100,000 clones, with approximately 39% occurring once and the leading ten covering about 0.063%. The genes are TRBV6-5 and TRBJ2-7; 7 nucleotides agree with TRBD2. The TCR sequence derives from a woman under 30 in good health. Sequencing was carried out using stem cell memory CD4+ T cells from blood. CDR3 sequence reads: CASSYPAGDFYEQYF. DNA for the CDR3: TGTGCCAGCAGTTACCCGGCGGGAGATTTCTACGAGCAGTACTTC.